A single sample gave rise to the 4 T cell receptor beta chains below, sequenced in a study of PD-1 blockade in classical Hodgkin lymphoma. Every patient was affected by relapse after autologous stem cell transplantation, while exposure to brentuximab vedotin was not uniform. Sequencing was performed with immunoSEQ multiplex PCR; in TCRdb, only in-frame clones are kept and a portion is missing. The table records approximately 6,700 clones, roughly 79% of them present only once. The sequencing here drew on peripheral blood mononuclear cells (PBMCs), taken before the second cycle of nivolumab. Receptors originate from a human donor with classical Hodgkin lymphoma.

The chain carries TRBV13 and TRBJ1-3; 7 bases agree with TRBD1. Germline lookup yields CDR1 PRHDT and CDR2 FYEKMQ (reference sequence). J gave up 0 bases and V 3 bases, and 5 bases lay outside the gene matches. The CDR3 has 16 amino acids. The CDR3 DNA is TGTGCCAGCAGCTTTTTCGACAGGGTCTCTGGAAACACCATATATTTT. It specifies CASSFFDRVSGNTIYF.

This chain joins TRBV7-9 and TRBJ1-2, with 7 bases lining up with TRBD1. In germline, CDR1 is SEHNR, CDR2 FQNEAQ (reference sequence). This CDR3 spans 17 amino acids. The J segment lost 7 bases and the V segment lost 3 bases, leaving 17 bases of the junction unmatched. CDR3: CASSLRQGQNNIGGYTF. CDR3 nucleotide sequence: TGTGCCAGCAGCTTGAGACAGGGACAGAACAACATAGGTGGCTACACCTTC.

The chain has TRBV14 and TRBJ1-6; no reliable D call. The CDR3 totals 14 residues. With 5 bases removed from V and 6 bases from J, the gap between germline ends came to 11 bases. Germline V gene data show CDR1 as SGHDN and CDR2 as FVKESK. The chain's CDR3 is CASSTQPSNSPLHF. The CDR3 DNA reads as TGTGCCAGCAGCACGCAGCCCTCTAATTCACCCCTCCACTTT.

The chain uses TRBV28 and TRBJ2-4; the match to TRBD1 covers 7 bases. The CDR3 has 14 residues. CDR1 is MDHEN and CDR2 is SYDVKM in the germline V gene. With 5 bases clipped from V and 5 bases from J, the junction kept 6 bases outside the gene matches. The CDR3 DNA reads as TGTGCCAGCAGTATGTCGACAGGGCAAAACATTCAGTACTTC. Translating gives CASSMSTGQNIQYF.